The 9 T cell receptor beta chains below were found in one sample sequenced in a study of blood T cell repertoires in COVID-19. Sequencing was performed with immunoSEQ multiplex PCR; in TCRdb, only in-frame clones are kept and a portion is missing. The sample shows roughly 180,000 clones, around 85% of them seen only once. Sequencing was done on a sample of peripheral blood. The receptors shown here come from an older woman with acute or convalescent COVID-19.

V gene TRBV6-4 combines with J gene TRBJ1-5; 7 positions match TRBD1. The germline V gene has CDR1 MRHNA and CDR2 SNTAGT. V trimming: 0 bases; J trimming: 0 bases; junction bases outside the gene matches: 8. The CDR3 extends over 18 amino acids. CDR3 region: CASSDSPGGSFSNQPQHF. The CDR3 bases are TGTGCCAGCAGTGACTCCCCAGGGGGAAGTTTTAGCAATCAGCCCCAGCATTTT.

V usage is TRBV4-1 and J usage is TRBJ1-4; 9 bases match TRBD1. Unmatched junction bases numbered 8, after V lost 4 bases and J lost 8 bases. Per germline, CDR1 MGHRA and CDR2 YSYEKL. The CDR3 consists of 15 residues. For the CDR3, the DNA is TGCGCCAGCAGCCTCGGGACAGGGTTGATCGAAAAACTGTTTTTT. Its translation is CASSLGTGLIEKLFF.

CDR3 in DNA: TGCGCCAGCAGCTTGGGGGACAGATCTAACTATGGCTACACCTTC. The encoded protein is CASSLGDRSNYGYTF. This chain connects TRBV5-1 to TRBJ1-2; 7 bases fit TRBD1. CDR1 SGHRS and CDR2 YFSETQ come from the germline V gene. This CDR3 contains 15 residues. V trimming: 0 bases; J trimming: 0 bases; junction bases outside the gene matches: 2.

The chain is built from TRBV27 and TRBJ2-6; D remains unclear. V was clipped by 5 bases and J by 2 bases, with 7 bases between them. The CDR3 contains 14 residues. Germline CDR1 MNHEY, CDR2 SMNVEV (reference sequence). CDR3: CASSRHTGANVLTF. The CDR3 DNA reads TGTGCCAGCAGTCGACACACTGGGGCCAACGTCCTGACTTTC.

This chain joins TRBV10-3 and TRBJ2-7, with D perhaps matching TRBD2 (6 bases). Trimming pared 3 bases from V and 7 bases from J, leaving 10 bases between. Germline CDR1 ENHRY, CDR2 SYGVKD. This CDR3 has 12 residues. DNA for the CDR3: TGTGCCATCAGTGAAGGGGCGGGGGAGCAGTACTTC. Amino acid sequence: CAISEGAGEQYF.

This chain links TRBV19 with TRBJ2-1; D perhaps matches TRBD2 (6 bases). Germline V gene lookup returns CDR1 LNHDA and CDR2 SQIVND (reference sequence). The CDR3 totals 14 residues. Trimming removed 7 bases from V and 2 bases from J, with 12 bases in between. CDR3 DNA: TGTGCCAGTAAGAGGCGGGACCCCTACAATGAGCAGTTCTTC. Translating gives CASKRRDPYNEQFF.

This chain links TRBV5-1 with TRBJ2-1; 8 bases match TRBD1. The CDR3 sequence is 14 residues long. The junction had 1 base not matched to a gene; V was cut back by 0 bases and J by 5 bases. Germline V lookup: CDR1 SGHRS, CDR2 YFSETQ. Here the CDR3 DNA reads TGCGCCAGCAGCTTGGACAGGGGGGACAATGAGCAGTTCTTC. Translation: CASSLDRGDNEQFF. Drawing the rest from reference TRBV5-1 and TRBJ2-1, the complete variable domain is KAGVTQTPRYLIKTRGQQVTLSCSPISGHRSVSWYQQTPGQGLQFLFEYFSETQRNKGNFPGRFSGRQFSNSRSEMNVSTLELGDSALYLCASSLDRGDNEQFFGPGTRLTVL.

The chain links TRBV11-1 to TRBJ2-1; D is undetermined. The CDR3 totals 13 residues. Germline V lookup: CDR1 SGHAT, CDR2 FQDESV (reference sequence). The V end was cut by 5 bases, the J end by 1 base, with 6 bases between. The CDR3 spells CASSISSYNEQFF. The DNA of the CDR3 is TGTGCCAGCAGCATTAGTTCCTACAATGAGCAGTTCTTC.

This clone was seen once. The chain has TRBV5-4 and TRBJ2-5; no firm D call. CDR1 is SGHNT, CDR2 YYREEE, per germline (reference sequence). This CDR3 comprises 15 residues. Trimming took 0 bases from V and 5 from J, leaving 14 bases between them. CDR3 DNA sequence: TGTGCCAGCAGCTTGGCCCCGGGTGGCCTGGAGACCCAGTACTTC. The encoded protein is CASSLAPGGLETQYF. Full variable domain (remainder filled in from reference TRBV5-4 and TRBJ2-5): ETGVTQSPTHLIKTRGQQVTLRCSSQSGHNTVSWYQQALGQGPQFIFQYYREEENGRGNFPPRFSGLQFPNYSSELNVNALELDDSALYLCASSLAPGGLETQYFGPGTRLLVL.